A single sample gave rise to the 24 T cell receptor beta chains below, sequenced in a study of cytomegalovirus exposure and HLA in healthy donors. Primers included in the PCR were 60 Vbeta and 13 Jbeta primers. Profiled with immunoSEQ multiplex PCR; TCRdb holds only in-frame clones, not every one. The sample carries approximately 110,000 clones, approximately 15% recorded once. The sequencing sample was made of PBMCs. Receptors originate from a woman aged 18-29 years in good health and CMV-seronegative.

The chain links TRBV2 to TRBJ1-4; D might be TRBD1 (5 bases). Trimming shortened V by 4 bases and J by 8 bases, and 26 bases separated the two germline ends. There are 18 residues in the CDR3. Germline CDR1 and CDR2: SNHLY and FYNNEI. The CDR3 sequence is CASSVNPTSGDGGEKLFF. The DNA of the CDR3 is TGTGCCAGCAGTGTTAACCCCACCTCGGGGGATGGAGGGGAAAAACTGTTTTTT.

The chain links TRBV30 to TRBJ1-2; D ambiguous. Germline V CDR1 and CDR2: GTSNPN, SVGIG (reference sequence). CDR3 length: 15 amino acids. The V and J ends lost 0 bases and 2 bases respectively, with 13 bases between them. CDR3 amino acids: CAWSVRAGRNYGYTF. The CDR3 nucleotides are TGTGCCTGGAGTGTACGGGCGGGCAGGAACTATGGCTACACCTTC.

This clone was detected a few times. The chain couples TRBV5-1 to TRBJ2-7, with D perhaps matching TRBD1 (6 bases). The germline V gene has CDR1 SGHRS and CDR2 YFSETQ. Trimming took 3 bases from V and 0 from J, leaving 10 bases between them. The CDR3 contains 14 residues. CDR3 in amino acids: CASSSTGSSYEQYF. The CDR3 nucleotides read TGCGCCAGCAGCTCGACAGGAAGCTCCTACGAGCAGTACTTC.

The DNA of the CDR3 is TGCGCCAGCAGCCAAGAGGCCGGACACCGATCCTACGAGCAGTACTTC. Its protein is CASSQEAGHRSYEQYF. J is TRBJ2-7 and V is TRBV4-3; D perhaps matches TRBD1 (5 bases). V was trimmed by 0 bases and J by 1 base, leaving 13 bases between them. This CDR3 spans 16 amino acids. The V gene's germline CDR1 is LGHNA and CDR2 YSLEER.

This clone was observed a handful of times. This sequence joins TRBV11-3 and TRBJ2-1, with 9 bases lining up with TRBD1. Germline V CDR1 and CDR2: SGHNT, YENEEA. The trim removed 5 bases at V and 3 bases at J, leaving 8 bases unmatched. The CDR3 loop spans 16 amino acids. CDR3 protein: CASSTSTGGDYNEQFF. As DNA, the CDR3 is TGTGCCAGCAGCACCTCGACAGGGGGAGACTACAATGAGCAGTTCTTC.

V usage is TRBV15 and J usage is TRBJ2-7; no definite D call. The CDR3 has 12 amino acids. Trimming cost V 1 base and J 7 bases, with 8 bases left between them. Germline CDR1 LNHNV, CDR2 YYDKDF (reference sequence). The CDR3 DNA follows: TGTGCCACCAGCAGAGCAGGAATTGAGCAGTACTTC. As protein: CATSRAGIEQYF.

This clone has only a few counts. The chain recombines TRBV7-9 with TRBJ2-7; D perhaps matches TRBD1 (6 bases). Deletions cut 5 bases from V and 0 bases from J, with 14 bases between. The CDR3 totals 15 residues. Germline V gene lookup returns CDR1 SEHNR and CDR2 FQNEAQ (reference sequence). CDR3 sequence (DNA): TGTGCCAGCAGCCAGCGACAGGTTGCCTCCTACGAGCAGTACTTC. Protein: CASSQRQVASYEQYF. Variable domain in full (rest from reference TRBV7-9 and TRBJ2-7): DTGVSQNPRHKITKRGQNVTFRCDPISEHNRLYWYRQTLGQGPEFLTYFQNEAQLEKSRLLSDRFSAERPKGSFSTLEIQRTEQGDSAMYLCASSQRQVASYEQYFGPGTRLTVT.

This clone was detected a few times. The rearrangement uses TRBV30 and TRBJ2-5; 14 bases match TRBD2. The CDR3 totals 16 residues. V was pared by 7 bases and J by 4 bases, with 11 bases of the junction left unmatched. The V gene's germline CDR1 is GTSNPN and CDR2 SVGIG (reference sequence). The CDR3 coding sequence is TGTGCCTCCCAGGGACTAGCGGGAGCCCATCCAGAGACCCAGTACTTC. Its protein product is CASQGLAGAHPETQYF.

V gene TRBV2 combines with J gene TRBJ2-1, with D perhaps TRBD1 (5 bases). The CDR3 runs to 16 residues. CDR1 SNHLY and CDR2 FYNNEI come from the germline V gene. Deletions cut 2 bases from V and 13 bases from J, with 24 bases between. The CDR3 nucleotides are TGTGCCAGCAGTGAAAGGGGATCACCGCTACCTCATGCACAGTTCTTC. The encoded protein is CASSERGSPLPHAQFF.

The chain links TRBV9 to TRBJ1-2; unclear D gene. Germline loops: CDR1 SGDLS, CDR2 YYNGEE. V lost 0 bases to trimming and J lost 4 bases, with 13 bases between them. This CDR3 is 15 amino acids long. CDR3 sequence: CASSVEGGIGYGYTF. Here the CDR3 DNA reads TGTGCCAGCAGCGTAGAGGGAGGCATTGGCTATGGCTACACCTTC. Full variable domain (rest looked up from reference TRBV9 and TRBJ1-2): DSGVTQTPKHLITATGQRVTLRCSPRSGDLSVYWYQQSLDQGLQFLIQYYNGEERAKGNILERFSAQQFPDLHSELNLSSLELGDSALYFCASSVEGGIGYGYTFGSGTRLTVV.

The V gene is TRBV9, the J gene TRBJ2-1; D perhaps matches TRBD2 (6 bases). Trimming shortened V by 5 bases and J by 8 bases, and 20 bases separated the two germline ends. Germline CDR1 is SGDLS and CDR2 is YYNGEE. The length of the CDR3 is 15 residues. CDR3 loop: CASRPPGLGTHEQFF. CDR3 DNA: TGTGCCAGCAGGCCCCCGGGACTGGGGACCCATGAGCAGTTCTTC. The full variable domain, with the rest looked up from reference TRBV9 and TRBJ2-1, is DSGVTQTPKHLITATGQRVTLRCSPRSGDLSVYWYQQSLDQGLQFLIQYYNGEERAKGNILERFSAQQFPDLHSELNLSSLELGDSALYFCASRPPGLGTHEQFFGPGTRLTVL.

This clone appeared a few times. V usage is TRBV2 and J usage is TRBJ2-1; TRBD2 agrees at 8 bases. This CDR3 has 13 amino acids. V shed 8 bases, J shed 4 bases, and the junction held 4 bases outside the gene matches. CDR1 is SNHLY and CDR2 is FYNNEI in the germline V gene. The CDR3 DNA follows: TGTGCCAGCTGTAGCGGGGTATACAATGAGCAGTTCTTC. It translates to CASCSGVYNEQFF.

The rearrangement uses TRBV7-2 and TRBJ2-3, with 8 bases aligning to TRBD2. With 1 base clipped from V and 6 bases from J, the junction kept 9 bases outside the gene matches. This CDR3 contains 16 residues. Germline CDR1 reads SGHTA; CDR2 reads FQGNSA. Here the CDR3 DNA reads TGTGCCAGCAGCTTAGAGACGGGAGGGTACATGGATACGCAGTATTTT. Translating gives CASSLETGGYMDTQYF.

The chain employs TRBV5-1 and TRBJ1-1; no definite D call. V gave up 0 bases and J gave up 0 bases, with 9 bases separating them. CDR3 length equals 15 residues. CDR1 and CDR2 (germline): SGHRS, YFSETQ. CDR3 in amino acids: CASSLDARMNTEAFF. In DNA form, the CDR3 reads TGCGCCAGCAGCTTGGACGCCAGGATGAACACTGAAGCTTTCTTT.

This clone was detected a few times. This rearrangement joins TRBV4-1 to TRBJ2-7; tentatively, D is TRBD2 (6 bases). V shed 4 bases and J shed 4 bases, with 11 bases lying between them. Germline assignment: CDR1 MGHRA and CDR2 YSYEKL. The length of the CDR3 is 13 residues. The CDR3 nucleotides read TGCGCCAGCAGCCGCGGGGCAGGGTACGAGCAGTACTTC. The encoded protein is CASSRGAGYEQYF.

CDR3 nucleotides: TGTGCCAGCCGAAAACAGGGGGCTAGGAACGAGCAGTACTTC. Amino acids: CASRKQGARNEQYF. The V and J genes are TRBV25-1 and TRBJ2-7; 9 bases are shared with TRBD1. The ends lost 8 bases at V and 5 bases at J; junction bases unmatched: 10. Germline V gene data show CDR1 as MGHDK and CDR2 as SYGVNS. The CDR3 loop spans 14 amino acids.

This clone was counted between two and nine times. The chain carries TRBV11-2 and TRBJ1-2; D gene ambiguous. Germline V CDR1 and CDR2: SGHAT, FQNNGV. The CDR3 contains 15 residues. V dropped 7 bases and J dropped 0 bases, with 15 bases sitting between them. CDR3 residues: CASTESPTSNYGYTF. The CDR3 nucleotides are TGTGCCAGCACCGAGTCCCCGACATCTAACTATGGCTACACCTTC.

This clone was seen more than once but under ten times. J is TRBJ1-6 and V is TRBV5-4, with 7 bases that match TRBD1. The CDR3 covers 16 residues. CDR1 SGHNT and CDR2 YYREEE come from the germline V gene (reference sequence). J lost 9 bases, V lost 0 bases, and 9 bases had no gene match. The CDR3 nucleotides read TGTGCCAGCAGCTTGGGGCGAGGGGGCCTGCCTTCACCCCTCCACTTT. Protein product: CASSLGRGGLPSPLHF.

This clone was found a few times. CDR3 sequence (DNA): TGTGCCAGCAGCCAAGGGGGGGGGCCTAGCACAGATACGCAGTATTTT. It encodes CASSQGGGPSTDTQYF. The chain uses TRBV4-2 and TRBJ2-3; perhaps TRBD2 as D (7 bases). V lost 1 base and J 0 bases, leaving 11 bases between the germline ends. The CDR3 spans 16 residues. The germline CDR1 and CDR2 sequences are LGHNA and YNFKEQ.

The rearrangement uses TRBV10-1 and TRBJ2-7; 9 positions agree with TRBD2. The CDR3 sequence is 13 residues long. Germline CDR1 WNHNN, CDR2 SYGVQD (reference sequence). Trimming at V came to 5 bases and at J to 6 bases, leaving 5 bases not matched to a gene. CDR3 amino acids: CASSLAGVPEQYF. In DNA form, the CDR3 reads TGCGCCAGCAGTTTAGCGGGAGTACCCGAGCAGTACTTC.

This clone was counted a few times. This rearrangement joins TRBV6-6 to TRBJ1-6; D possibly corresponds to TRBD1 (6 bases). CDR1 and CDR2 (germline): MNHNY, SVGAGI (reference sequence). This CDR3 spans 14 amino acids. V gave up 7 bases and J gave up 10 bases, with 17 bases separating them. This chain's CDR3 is CASTAGGRLSPLHF. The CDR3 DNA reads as TGTGCCAGCACCGCCGGGGGGCGGTTGTCACCCCTCCACTTT.

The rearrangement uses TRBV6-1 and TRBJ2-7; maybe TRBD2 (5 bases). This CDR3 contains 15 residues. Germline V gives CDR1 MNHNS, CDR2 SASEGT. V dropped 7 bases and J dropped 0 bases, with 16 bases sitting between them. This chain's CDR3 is CASTPRIGSSYEQYF. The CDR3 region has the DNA TGTGCCAGCACACCGAGAATAGGGAGCTCCTACGAGCAGTACTTC.

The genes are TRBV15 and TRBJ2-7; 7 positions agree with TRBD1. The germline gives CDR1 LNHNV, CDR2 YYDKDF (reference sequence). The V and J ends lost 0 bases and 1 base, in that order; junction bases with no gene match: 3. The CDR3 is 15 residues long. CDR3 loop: CATSRDLTGSYEQYF. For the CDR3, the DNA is TGTGCCACCAGCAGAGATCTGACAGGGTCCTACGAGCAGTACTTC.

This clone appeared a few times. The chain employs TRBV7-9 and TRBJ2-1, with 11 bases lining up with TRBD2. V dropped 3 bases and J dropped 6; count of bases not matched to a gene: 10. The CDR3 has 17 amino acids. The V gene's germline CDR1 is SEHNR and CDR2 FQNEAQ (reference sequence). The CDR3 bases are TGTGCCAGCAGCTTTCGACGTCCTAGCGGGAGGCTCAATGAGCAGTTCTTC. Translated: CASSFRRPSGRLNEQFF.